The clone carrying this TCR beta chain was recorded a few times. Germline V gene data show CDR1 as DFQATT and CDR2 as SNEGSKA (reference sequence). The V end lost 1 base, the J end lost 5 bases, and 8 bases lay between the germline ends. CDR3 size: 12 residues. This sample is part of a study of Graves' ophthalmopathy and Graves' hyperthyroidism. TCR beta CDR3 amplification used RNA transcripts. The first-round RT-PCR employed HTBI primers together with the Qiagen OneStep RT-PCR kit. A multiplex PCR was then performed as the second round. TCRdb reprocessed the multiplex PCR reads with MiXCR, giving one entry per CDR3 protein. The sample carries over a million distinct CDR3 sequences, 35% to 45% recorded once.

Sequencing was done on a sample of peripheral blood or thyroid tissue (not recorded which). The source of this sequence is an adult man with Graves' hyperthyroidism. The chain carries TRBV20-1 and TRBJ2-5; D is uncertain. In nucleotides, the CDR3 is TGCAGTGCTAGAGTCCCCGGGGAGACCCAGTACTTC. It specifies CSARVPGETQYF.